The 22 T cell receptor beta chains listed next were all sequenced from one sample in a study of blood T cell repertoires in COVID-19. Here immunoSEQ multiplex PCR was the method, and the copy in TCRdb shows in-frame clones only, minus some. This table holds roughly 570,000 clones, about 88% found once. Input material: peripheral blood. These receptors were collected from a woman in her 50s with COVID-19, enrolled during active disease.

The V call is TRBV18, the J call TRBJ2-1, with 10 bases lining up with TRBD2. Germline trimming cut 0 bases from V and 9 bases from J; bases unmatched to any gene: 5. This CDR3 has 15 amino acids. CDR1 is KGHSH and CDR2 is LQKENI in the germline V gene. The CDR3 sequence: CASSPPSGGAPEQFF. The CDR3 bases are TGTGCCAGCTCACCACCAAGCGGGGGGGCCCCTGAGCAGTTCTTC.

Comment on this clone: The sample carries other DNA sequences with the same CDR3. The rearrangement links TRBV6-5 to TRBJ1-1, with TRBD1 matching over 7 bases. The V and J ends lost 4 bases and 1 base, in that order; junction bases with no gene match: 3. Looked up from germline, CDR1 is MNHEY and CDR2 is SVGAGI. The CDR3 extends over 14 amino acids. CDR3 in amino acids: CASSSGQTNTEAFF. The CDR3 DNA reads TGTGCCAGCAGTTCGGGACAGACGAACACTGAAGCTTTCTTT.

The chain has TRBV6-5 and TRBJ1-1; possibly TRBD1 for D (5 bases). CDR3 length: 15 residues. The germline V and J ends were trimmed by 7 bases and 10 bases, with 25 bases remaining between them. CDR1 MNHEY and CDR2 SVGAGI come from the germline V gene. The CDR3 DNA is TGTGCCAGCAACACCGCTCGGGACTCCCTCGGATTAGCTTTCTTT. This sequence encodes CASNTARDSLGLAFF.

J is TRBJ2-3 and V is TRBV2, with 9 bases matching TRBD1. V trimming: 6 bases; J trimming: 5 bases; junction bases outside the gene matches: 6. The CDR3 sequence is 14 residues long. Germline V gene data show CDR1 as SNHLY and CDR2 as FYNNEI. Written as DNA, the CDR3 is TGTGCCAGCAGCCGGGACAGGGCTGGAGATACGCAGTATTTT. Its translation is CASSRDRAGDTQYF.

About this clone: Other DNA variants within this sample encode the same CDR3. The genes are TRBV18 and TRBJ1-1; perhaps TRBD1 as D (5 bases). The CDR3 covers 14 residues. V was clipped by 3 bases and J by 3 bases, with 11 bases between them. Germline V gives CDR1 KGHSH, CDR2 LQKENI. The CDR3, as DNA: TGTGCCAGCTCACCCCGGGGGGGGGACACTGAAGCTTTCTTT. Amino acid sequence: CASSPRGGDTEAFF.

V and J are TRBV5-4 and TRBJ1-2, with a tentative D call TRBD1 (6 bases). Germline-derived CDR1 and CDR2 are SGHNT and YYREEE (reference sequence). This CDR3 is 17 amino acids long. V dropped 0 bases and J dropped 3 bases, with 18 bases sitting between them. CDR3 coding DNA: TGTGCCAGCAGCTTGGACTGGACAGAGGCGTCTTACTATGGCTACACCTTC. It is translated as CASSLDWTEASYYGYTF.

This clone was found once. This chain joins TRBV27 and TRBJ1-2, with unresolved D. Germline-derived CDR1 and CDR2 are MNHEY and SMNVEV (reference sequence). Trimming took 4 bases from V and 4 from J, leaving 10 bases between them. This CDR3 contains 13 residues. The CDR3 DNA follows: TGTGCCAGCAGTTCGACGGGATTCTATGGCTACACCTTC. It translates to CASSSTGFYGYTF.

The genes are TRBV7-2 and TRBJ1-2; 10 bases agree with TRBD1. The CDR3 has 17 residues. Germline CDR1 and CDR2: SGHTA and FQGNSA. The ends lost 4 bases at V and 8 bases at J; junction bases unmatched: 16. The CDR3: CASSYRADRGRGEGYTF. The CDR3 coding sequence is TGTGCCAGCAGCTATAGAGCCGACAGGGGGCGAGGTGAAGGCTACACCTTC.

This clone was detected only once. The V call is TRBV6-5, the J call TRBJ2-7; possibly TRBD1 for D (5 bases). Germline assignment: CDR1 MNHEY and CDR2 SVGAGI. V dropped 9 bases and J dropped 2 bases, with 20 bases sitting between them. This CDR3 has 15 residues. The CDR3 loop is CASSEDSFLPYEQYF. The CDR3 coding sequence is TGTGCCAGTTCCGAAGACAGTTTTCTACCCTACGAGCAGTACTTC.

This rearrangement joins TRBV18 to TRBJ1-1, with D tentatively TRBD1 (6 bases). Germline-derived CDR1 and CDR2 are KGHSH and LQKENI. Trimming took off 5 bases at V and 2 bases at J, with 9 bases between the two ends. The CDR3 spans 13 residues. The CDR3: CASSSDRNTEAFF. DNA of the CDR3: TGTGCCAGCTCATCGGACAGAAACACTGAAGCTTTCTTT.

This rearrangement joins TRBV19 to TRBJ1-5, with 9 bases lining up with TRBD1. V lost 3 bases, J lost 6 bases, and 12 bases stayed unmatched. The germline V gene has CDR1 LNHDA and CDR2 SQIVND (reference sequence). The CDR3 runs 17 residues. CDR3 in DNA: TGTGCCAGTAGTATCGGTTCGGGACAGGGAATAAGTCAGCCCCAGCATTTT. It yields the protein CASSIGSGQGISQPQHF.

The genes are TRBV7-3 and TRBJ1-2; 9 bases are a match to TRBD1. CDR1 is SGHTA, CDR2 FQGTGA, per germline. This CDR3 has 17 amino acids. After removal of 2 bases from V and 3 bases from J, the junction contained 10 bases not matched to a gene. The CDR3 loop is CASSLWPGQGKDYGYTF. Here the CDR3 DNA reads TGTGCCAGCAGCTTATGGCCCGGACAGGGGAAAGACTATGGCTACACCTTC. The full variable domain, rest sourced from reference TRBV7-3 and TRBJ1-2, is GAGVSQTPSNKVTEKGKYVELRCDPISGHTALYWYRQSLGQGPEFLIYFQGTGAADDSGLPNDRFFAVRPEGSVSTLKIQRTERGDSAVYLCASSLWPGQGKDYGYTFGSGTRLTVV.

CDR3 protein: CASSQAGGINEQFF. In nucleotides, the CDR3 is TGCGCCAGCAGCCAAGCGGGGGGGATCAATGAGCAGTTCTTC. The chain joins TRBV4-1 to TRBJ2-1; 8 positions agree with TRBD2. V shed 1 base, J shed 6 bases, and the junction held 2 bases outside the gene matches. Germline CDR1 reads MGHRA; CDR2 reads YSYEKL. The CDR3 loop spans 14 amino acids.

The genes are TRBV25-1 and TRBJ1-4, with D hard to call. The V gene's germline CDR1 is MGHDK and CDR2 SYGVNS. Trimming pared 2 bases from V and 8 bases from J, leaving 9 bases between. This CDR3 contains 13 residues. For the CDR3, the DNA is TGTGCCAGCAGTGAAGTGTCGAGGGAAAAACTGTTTTTT. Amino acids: CASSEVSREKLFF.

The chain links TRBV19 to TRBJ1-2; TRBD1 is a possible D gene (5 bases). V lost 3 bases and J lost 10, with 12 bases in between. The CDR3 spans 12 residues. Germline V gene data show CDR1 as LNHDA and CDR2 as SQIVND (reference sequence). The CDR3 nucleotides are TGTGCCAGTAGTATGGGGCCGCTGGACTACACCTTC. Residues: CASSMGPLDYTF.

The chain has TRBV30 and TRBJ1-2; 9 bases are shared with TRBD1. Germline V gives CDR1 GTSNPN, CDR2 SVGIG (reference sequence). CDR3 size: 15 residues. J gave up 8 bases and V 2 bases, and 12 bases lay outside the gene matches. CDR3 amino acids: CAWSRIQGAEAGYTF. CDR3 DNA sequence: TGTGCCTGGAGTCGAATACAGGGGGCGGAAGCAGGCTACACCTTC.

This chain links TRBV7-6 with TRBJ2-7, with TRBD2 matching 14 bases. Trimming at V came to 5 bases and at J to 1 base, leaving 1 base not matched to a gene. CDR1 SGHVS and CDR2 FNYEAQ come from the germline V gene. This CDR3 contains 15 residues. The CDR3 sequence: CASSRTSGGSYEQYF. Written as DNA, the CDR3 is TGTGCCAGCAGCCGGACTAGCGGGGGGTCCTACGAGCAGTACTTC.

CDR3 amino acids: CAWDRGASGNTIYF. The CDR3 DNA follows: TGTGCCTGGGACCGGGGGGCCTCTGGAAACACCATATATTTT. The chain is built from TRBV30 and TRBJ1-3, with D perhaps TRBD1 (6 bases). The germline gives CDR1 GTSNPN, CDR2 SVGIG (reference sequence). The CDR3 has 14 residues. Trimming stripped 5 bases from V and 0 bases from J, with 11 bases between. Combining the CDR3 with reference TRBV30 and TRBJ1-3 gives the whole variable domain SQTIHQWPATLVQPVGSPLSLECTVEGTSNPNLYWYRQAAGRGLQLLFYSVGIGQISSEVPQNLSASRPQDRQFILSSKKLLLSDSGFYLCAWDRGASGNTIYFGEGSWLTVV.

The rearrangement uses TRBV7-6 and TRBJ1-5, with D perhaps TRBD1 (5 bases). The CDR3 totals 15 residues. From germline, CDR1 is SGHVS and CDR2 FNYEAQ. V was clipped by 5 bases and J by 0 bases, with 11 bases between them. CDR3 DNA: TGTGCCAGCAGCCGGGGGGACGGTAGCAATCAGCCCCAGCATTTT. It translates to CASSRGDGSNQPQHF.

The CDR3 DNA sequence: TGTGCCAGCACCCTAGGGGGAGGGGGCAATCAGCCCCAGCATTTT. Its translation is CASTLGGGGNQPQHF. This chain links TRBV6-5 with TRBJ1-5; D is perhaps TRBD1 (6 bases). The CDR3 sequence is 15 residues long. Trimming removed 7 bases at V and 2 bases at J, with 15 bases between. Looked up from germline, CDR1 is MNHEY and CDR2 is SVGAGI.

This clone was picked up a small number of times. The CDR3 coding sequence is TGCGCCAGCGGTTCAGGGGTGAGGAACACTGAAGCTTTCTTT. Protein sequence: CASGSGVRNTEAFF. The V gene is TRBV5-1, the J gene TRBJ1-1, with a tentative D call TRBD1 (6 bases). Germline V gene lookup returns CDR1 SGHRS and CDR2 YFSETQ. The V end was cut by 7 bases, the J end by 1 base, with 14 bases between. This CDR3 is 14 amino acids long.

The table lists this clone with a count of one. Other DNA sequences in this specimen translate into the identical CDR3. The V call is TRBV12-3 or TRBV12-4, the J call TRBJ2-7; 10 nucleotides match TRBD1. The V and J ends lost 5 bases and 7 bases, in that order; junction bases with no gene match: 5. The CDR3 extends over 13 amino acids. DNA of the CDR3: TGTGCCAGCAGTCCCGGGACAGGGGATGAGCAGTACTTC. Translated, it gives CASSPGTGDEQYF.